This TCR beta chain came from a study of T cell changes during pregnancy in multiple sclerosis. Here immunoSEQ multiplex PCR was the method, and the copy in TCRdb shows in-frame clones only, minus some. The sample yields about 73,000 clones, 85% to 95% seen once. Per the germline V gene, CDR1 is SGHRS and CDR2 is YFSETQ. This CDR3 region has 16 residues. J lost 6 bases, V lost 4 bases, and 12 bases had no gene match. J is TRBJ2-2 and V is TRBV5-1, with 7 bases identical to TRBD1. The clonotype comes from a female donor in good health, enrolled as a control in a pregnancy study. The material was peripheral blood, obtained in the third trimester of pregnancy. CDR3 in amino acids: CASSRMGQTGSGELFF. The CDR3 nucleotides read TGCGCCAGCAGCCGTATGGGACAGACTGGCTCCGGGGAGCTGTTTTTT.